Sequencing of this T cell receptor (beta chain) was carried out in a study of shared clonotypes between healthy human individuals. Across the whole study: Every donor yielded three CD4 naive, three CD4 memory, two CD8 naive and one CD8 memory plate.

The CDR3 is 16 amino acids. The ends were cut back, 4 bases at V and 2 bases at J, with 15 bases in the middle. Germline CDR1 reads LNHDA; CDR2 reads SQIVND (reference sequence). Genomic DNA of every subset was divided equally among multiple immunoSEQ plates. Sorted-subset replicate PCRs used around 220 ng DNA, approximately 30,000 T cell genomes. Sequencing used immunoSEQ multiplex PCR; TCRdb keeps in-frame clones, though not all of them. The profile covers hundreds of thousands of clones, with less than 85% appearing a single time and about 1.8% taken by the ten largest. This chain uses TRBV19 with TRBJ1-5; TRBD1 is a possible D gene (6 bases). The origin of this receptor is a woman in her twenties or thirties in good health. Sequences were obtained from memory CD4+ T cells sorted from blood. Documented subset: CD45RA-negative fraction. In DNA, the CDR3 is TGTGCCAGTAGTACGTACAGGGAGTGGGGCAATCAGCCCCAGCATTTT. The encoded protein is CASSTYREWGNQPQHF.